The next 5 T cell receptor beta chains were all read from a single sample in a study of blood T cell repertoires in COVID-19. Data came from immunoSEQ multiplex PCR; TCRdb stores just in-frame clones and leaves some out. The table shows a few hundred thousand clones, with 65% to 90% occurring only once. Sequenced: peripheral blood. These TCRs come from a human donor in a cohort sampled during active COVID-19.

The chain joins TRBV24-1 to TRBJ1-2; a weak D match, TRBD1 (5 bases). The CDR3 length is 15 residues. The V end was cut by 2 bases, the J end by 0 bases, with 9 bases between. From germline, CDR1 is KGHDR and CDR2 SFDVKD. The CDR3 here is CATSDSTGTNYGYTF. The DNA for the CDR3 is TGTGCCACCAGTGATTCCACAGGTACTAACTATGGCTACACCTTC.

The chain employs TRBV5-1 and TRBJ2-1; 10 nucleotides agree with TRBD2. This CDR3 has 15 amino acids. Germline values: CDR1 SGHRS, CDR2 YFSETQ. J lost 4 bases, V lost 0 bases, and 1 base had no gene match. The CDR3: CASSLVAGGYNEQFF. In nucleotides, the CDR3 is TGCGCCAGCAGCTTGGTAGCGGGGGGTTACAATGAGCAGTTCTTC.

V gene TRBV2 combines with J gene TRBJ2-1, with 7 bases matching TRBD2. The CDR3 sequence is 13 residues long. V shed 7 bases and J 7 bases; nucleotides not matched to a gene: 7. The germline gives CDR1 SNHLY, CDR2 FYNNEI. CDR3 in amino acids: CASIGGEGNEQFF. Written as DNA, the CDR3 is TGTGCCAGCATCGGAGGGGAGGGGAATGAGCAGTTCTTC.

The chain uses TRBV19 and TRBJ2-2; 8 bases are a match to TRBD1. V was clipped by 10 bases and J by 0 bases; unmatched bases: 7. This CDR3 has 15 amino acids. Germline-derived CDR1 and CDR2 are LNHDA and SQIVND (reference sequence). The CDR3 nucleotides are TGTGCCACCAAGGCGGACAGGGCGAACACCGGGGAGCTGTTTTTT. Its translation is CATKADRANTGELFF. The full variable domain, completed using reference TRBV19 and TRBJ2-2, is DGGITQSPKYLFRKEGQNVTLSCEQNLNHDAMYWYRQDPGQGLRLIYYSQIVNDFQKGDIAEGYSVSREKKESFPLTVTSAQKNPTAFYLCATKADRANTGELFFGEGSRLTVL.

This clone occurred a few times. The V gene is TRBV6-6, the J gene TRBJ1-1; perhaps TRBD1 as D (6 bases). The germline CDR1 and CDR2 sequences are MNHNY and SVGAGI (reference sequence). V shed 7 bases and J shed 3 bases, with 15 bases lying between them. This CDR3 spans 14 amino acids. CDR3 region: CASIFADSHTEAFF. The CDR3 DNA sequence: TGTGCCAGCATCTTCGCGGACAGCCACACTGAAGCTTTCTTT.